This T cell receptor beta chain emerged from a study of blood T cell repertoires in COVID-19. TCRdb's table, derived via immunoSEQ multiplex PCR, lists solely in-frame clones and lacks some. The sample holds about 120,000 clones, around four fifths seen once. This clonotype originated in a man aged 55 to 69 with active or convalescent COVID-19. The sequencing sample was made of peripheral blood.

In DNA form, the CDR3 reads TGTGCCAGCAGTCCCTATTACGAGCAGTACTTC. As protein: CASSPYYEQYF. The rearrangement uses TRBV6-2 or TRBV6-3 and TRBJ2-7; no reliable D call. This CDR3 region has 11 residues. Trimming stripped 5 bases from V and 4 bases from J, with 6 bases between. Germline V gene data show CDR1 as MNHEY and CDR2 as SVGEGT.